Listed below are T cell receptor beta chains from one sample, sequenced in a study of T-cell memory formation after mild COVID-19. TCRdb ran MiXCR on the 5' RACE reads and lists one entry per CDR3 protein. The sample lists about 360,000 distinct CDR3 sequences, under 15% seen once, with roughly 22% in the top ten. The sequenced sample consisted of PBMCs or a T cell subset sorted from them (not recorded which). These receptor sequences come from a man aged 18 to 30 who had mild COVID-19 (a few samples of this study predate the infection). Cell type and time point are not known. The CDR3 runs from the conserved cysteine through the conserved F or W. Each record gives: V gene, J gene, clone size, CDR3 protein. Some rows have no size entry. The others give once, few or many, or a class for an expanded clone.

V gene: TRBV25-1
J gene: TRBJ2-1
clone size: few
CDR3 protein: CASRSGTINEQFF

V gene: TRBV6-1
J gene: TRBJ1-3
clone size: .
CDR3 protein: CASSEGGLRGNTIYF

V gene: TRBV7-2
J gene: TRBJ2-3
clone size: .
CDR3 protein: CASSQPRSTDTQYF

V gene: TRBV7-3
J gene: TRBJ2-1
clone size: .
CDR3 protein: CASSSTASSYNEQFF

V gene: TRBV20-1
J gene: TRBJ2-3
clone size: .
CDR3 protein: CSARDLTRSTDTQYF

V gene: TRBV12-3/TRBV12-4
J gene: TRBJ2-4
clone size: few
CDR3 protein: CASSYTGGKNIQYF

V gene: TRBV20-1
J gene: TRBJ2-3
clone size: few
CDR3 protein: CSAQTGGDLDTQYF

V gene: TRBV18
J gene: TRBJ2-3
clone size: few
CDR3 protein: CASSSVSSTDTQYF

V gene: TRBV15
J gene: TRBJ1-2
clone size: many
CDR3 protein: CATSLLGGSGYGYTF

V gene: TRBV20-1
J gene: TRBJ2-1
clone size: .
CDR3 protein: CSARPSTNNEQFF

V gene: TRBV5-6
J gene: TRBJ1-1
clone size: few
CDR3 protein: CASSGQGEVTEAFF

V gene: TRBV7-3
J gene: TRBJ2-7
clone size: .
CDR3 protein: CASSLWGSSYEQYF

V gene: TRBV29-1
J gene: TRBJ2-7
clone size: few
CDR3 protein: CSVKPGQDYYEQYF

V gene: TRBV20-1
J gene: TRBJ2-5
clone size: .
CDR3 protein: CSALDRVERETQYF

V gene: TRBV7-8
J gene: TRBJ2-7
clone size: few
CDR3 protein: CASSWTSGTSYEQYF

V gene: TRBV7-9
J gene: TRBJ1-1
clone size: many
CDR3 protein: CASSFFGNTEAFF

V gene: TRBV19
J gene: TRBJ1-5
clone size: few
CDR3 protein: CASKEGTGSNQPQHF

V gene: TRBV7-2
J gene: TRBJ2-5
clone size: .
CDR3 protein: CASSPQGGSETQYF

V gene: TRBV5-1
J gene: TRBJ1-5
clone size: .
CDR3 protein: CASSFEGGQPQHF

V gene: TRBV10-3
J gene: TRBJ1-2
clone size: .
CDR3 protein: CAISESPRGHYGYTF

V gene: TRBV5-6
J gene: TRBJ2-5
clone size: many
CDR3 protein: CASSRDGGQTQYF

V gene: TRBV29-1
J gene: TRBJ2-1
clone size: many
CDR3 protein: CSVVGTGSNNEQFF

V gene: TRBV6-6
J gene: TRBJ1-6
clone size: .
CDR3 protein: CASSDTGVGSPLHF

V gene: TRBV12-3/TRBV12-4
J gene: TRBJ2-2
clone size: .
CDR3 protein: CASSWGDGELFF

V gene: TRBV12-3/TRBV12-4
J gene: TRBJ1-1
clone size: many
CDR3 protein: CASSLRDPTRGAFF

V gene: TRBV20-1
J gene: TRBJ2-3
clone size: many
CDR3 protein: CSAILAGGTDTQYF

V gene: TRBV5-1
J gene: TRBJ1-1
clone size: .
CDR3 protein: CASSGGQMNTEAFF

V gene: TRBV6-5
J gene: TRBJ1-1
clone size: few
CDR3 protein: CASSVRGFTEAFF

V gene: TRBV12-3/TRBV12-4
J gene: TRBJ2-5
clone size: few
CDR3 protein: CASSFSGGPETQYF

V gene: TRBV5-6
J gene: TRBJ2-1
clone size: many
CDR3 protein: CASSPQGAVSYNEQFF

V gene: TRBV7-3
J gene: TRBJ2-2
clone size: many
CDR3 protein: CASSSAGGRTGELFF

V gene: TRBV7-3
J gene: TRBJ2-5
clone size: many
CDR3 protein: CASSPGAEETQYF

V gene: TRBV7-9
J gene: TRBJ2-7
clone size: few
CDR3 protein: CASSSGQGGGVREQYF

V gene: TRBV3-1
J gene: TRBJ2-3
clone size: few
CDR3 protein: CARPAGGADTQYF

V gene: TRBV9
J gene: TRBJ2-7
clone size: few
CDR3 protein: CASSPPRVYEQYF

V gene: TRBV7-9
J gene: TRBJ2-1
clone size: .
CDR3 protein: CASSPTTLAGGRYNEQFF

V gene: TRBV7-2
J gene: TRBJ2-2
clone size: few
CDR3 protein: CASSLVRASAGELFF

V gene: TRBV5-1
J gene: TRBJ2-3
clone size: many
CDR3 protein: CASRTGGDTQYF

V gene: TRBV23-1
J gene: TRBJ2-2
clone size: few
CDR3 protein: CASSQSWGTGELFF

V gene: TRBV6-6
J gene: TRBJ1-6
clone size: few
CDR3 protein: CASSYVGDSPLHF

V gene: TRBV9
J gene: TRBJ2-5
clone size: many
CDR3 protein: CASSSSSRQETQYF

V gene: TRBV4-1
J gene: TRBJ2-1
clone size: few
CDR3 protein: CASSQRLGLAGYNEQFF

V gene: TRBV29-1
J gene: TRBJ2-2
clone size: few
CDR3 protein: CSGGTATGELFF

V gene: TRBV10-3
J gene: TRBJ2-1
clone size: few
CDR3 protein: CAITDENNEQFF

V gene: TRBV9
J gene: TRBJ2-3
clone size: few
CDR3 protein: CASSVPQGVRTDTQYF

V gene: TRBV6-1
J gene: TRBJ2-7
clone size: few
CDR3 protein: CASSERDRGPEQYF

V gene: TRBV5-1
J gene: TRBJ2-3
clone size: .
CDR3 protein: CASSPGYPDTQYF

V gene: TRBV20-1
J gene: TRBJ2-5
clone size: .
CDR3 protein: CSANRDQETQYF

V gene: TRBV7-8
J gene: TRBJ2-3
clone size: many
CDR3 protein: CASSFGRTDTQYF